This T cell receptor (beta chain) was sequenced during a study of graft-versus-host responses after intestinal transplantation. Overall study context: In this cohort, recipients had multivisceral, liver-intestinal, or isolated intestinal transplants. Tacrolimus and steroids were given for two to three years to all recipients after anti-thymocyte globulin induction.

Using immunoSEQ multiplex PCR, the repertoire was profiled, and TCRdb retains in-frame clones only, with some absent. The sample carries about 82,000 clones, around 92% recorded once. Germline assignment: CDR1 MNHEY and CDR2 SMNVEV (reference sequence). V was cut by 2 bases and J by 2 bases, with 10 bases left in between. CDR3 size: 14 residues. Comment on this clone: Its antigen is undetermined.

The study, taken as a whole, reports: HvG clone declines early post-transplant were associated with peak circulating GvH levels.

This chain uses TRBV27 with TRBJ2-7; tentatively, D is TRBD1 (5 bases). The receptor comes from a human donor who received an intestinal transplant. The sample consisted of unstimulated CD4+ T cells sorted from spleen or lymph node cells, taken before intestinal transplant. In nucleotides, the CDR3 is TGTGCCAGCAGTTTAGGGCAGGGTCCCTACGAGCAGTACTTC. Its translation: CASSLGQGPYEQYF.